A selection of T cell receptor beta chains follows, all from one sample in a study of radiotherapy plus CTLA-4 blockade in lung cancer. Here immunoSEQ multiplex PCR was the method, and the copy in TCRdb shows in-frame clones only, minus some. The profile shows under 90,000 clones, about two thirds of them singletons. The sequencing used peripheral blood, collected from a patient treated with radiotherapy plus ipilimumab. The source is a human donor with non-small cell lung cancer that progressed on radiotherapy plus ipilimumab. CDR3s include the opening cysteine and the closing phenylalanine or tryptophan.

v_gene	len	j_gene	CDR3aa
TRBV7-9	13	TRBJ2-7	CASSPLGVYEQYF
TRBV6-1	14	TRBJ1-1	CASSRVGSNTEAFF
TRBV14	15	TRBJ2-1	CASSRAGKADNEQFF
TRBV6-5	14	TRBJ2-1	CASRNRDYYNEQFF
TRBV6-5	15	TRBJ2-1	CAGTPGDRAYNEQFF
TRBV29-1	13	TRBJ2-7	CSATTSVSYEQYF
TRBV7-2	15	TRBJ2-3	CASSSSGAGTDTQYF
TRBV5-1	17	TRBJ1-1	CASSLAKGSQMNTEAFF
TRBV5-1	14	TRBJ1-5	CASSLAGPPGPQHF
TRBV25-1	13	TRBJ1-1	CASRAGGYTEAFF
TRBV28	15	TRBJ1-5	CASSFIGRGNQPQHF
TRBV5-1	18	TRBJ2-7	CASSLVGSGGGFAYEQYF
TRBV9	14	TRBJ1-1	CASSSRGMNTEAFF
TRBV6-6	11	TRBJ2-7	CASENSYEQYF
TRBV4-1	14	TRBJ2-3	CASSRQRITDTQYF
TRBV5-6	12	TRBJ1-1	CASSLPRAEAFF
TRBV10-3	15	TRBJ2-2	CAISREVTNTGELFF
TRBV6-5	13	TRBJ2-5	CATRGTLRATQYF
TRBV28	15	TRBJ1-5	CASSRLAGVEQPQHF
TRBV7-9	17	TRBJ2-3	CASSFASGGAGTDTQYF
TRBV7-8	22	TRBJ1-3	CASRGPPAPGQRTESPGNTIYF
TRBV18	15	TRBJ1-1	CASSNLGADQIEAFF